This T cell receptor beta chain derives from a study of cytotoxic CD8 clonotypes in ibrutinib-treated CLL. About the research overall: Within the patient group, some 11 were relapsed/refractory and over 14 treatment-naive, and some 17 were IGHV unmutated.

Profiled with immunoSEQ multiplex PCR; TCRdb holds only in-frame clones, not every one. The sample contains roughly 250,000 clones, 70% of which appear only once. The CDR3 sequence is 16 residues long. Per the germline V gene, CDR1 is SEHNR and CDR2 is FQNEAQ (reference sequence). The V gene lost 1 base and the J gene lost 5 bases, with 17 bases spanning the gap. J is TRBJ2-5 and V is TRBV7-9; a possible D gene is TRBD2 (6 bases). The origin of this receptor is a human donor with chronic lymphocytic leukemia. The sample was PBMCs, taken after 24 months of ibrutinib treatment. The CDR3 DNA reads TGTGCCAGCAGCTTAGGCCAGCCAGCGGGTGGTGAGACCCAGTACTTC. Translation: CASSLGQPAGGETQYF.